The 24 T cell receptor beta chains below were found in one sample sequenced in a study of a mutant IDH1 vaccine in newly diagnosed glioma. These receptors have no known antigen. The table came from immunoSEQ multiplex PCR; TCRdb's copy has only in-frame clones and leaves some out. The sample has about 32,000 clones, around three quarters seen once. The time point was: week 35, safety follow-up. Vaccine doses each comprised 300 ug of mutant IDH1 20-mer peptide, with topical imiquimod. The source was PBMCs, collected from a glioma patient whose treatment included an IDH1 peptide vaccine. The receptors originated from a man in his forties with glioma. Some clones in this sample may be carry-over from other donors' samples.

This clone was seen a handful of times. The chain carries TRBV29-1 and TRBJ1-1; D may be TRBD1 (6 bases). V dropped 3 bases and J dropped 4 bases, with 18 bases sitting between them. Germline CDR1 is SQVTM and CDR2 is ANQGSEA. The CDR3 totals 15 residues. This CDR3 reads CSVEEIQGVITEAFF. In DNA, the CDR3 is TGCAGCGTTGAGGAAATACAGGGCGTGATCACTGAAGCTTTCTTT.

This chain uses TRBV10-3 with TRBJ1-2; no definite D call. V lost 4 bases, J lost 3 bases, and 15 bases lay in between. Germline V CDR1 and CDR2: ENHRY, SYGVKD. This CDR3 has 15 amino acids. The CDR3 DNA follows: TGTGCCATCAGTGGGGGAGGCAGGAGTGACTATGGCTACACCTTC. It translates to CAISGGGRSDYGYTF.

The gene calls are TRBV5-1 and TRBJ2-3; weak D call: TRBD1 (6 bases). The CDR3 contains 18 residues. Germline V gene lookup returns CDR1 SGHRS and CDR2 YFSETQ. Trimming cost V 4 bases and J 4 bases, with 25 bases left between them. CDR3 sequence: CASSPSFSSTGWSDTQYF. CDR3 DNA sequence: TGCGCCAGCAGCCCATCTTTTAGCTCGACAGGATGGTCAGATACGCAGTATTTT.

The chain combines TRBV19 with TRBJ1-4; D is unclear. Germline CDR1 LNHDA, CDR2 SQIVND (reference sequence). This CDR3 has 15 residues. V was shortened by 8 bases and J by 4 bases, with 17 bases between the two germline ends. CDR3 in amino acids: CASGKATESNEKLFF. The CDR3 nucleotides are TGTGCCAGTGGAAAAGCCACGGAGAGTAATGAAAAACTGTTTTTT.

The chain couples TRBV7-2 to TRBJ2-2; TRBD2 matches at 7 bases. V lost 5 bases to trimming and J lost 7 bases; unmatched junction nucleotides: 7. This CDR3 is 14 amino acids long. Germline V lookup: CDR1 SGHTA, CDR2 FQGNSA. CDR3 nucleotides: TGTGCCAGCAGCCCAAGCGGGGCCAACGGGGAGCTGTTTTTT. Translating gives CASSPSGANGELFF.

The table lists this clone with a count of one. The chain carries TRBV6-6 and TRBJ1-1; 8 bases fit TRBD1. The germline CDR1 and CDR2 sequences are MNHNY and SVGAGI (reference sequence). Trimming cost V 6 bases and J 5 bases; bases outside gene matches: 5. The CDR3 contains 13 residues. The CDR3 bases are TGTGCCAGCAGAAAAACAGGGGGAACTGAAGCTTTCTTT. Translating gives CASRKTGGTEAFF.

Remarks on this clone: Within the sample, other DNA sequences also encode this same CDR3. The CDR3 nucleotides read TGCGCCAGCAGCCAAGATCACAGCTCTGGGGCCAACGTCCTGACTTTC. It is translated as CASSQDHSSGANVLTF. The chain combines TRBV4-3 with TRBJ2-6; no clear D. V dropped 0 bases and J dropped 0 bases, with 6 bases sitting between them. The germline gives CDR1 LGHNA, CDR2 YSLEER. This CDR3 contains 16 residues.

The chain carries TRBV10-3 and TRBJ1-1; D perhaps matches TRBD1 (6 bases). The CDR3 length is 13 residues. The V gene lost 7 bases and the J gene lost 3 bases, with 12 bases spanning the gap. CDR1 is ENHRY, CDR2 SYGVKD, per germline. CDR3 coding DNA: TGTGCCATCAAGGGGGGCATGGACACTGAAGCTTTCTTT. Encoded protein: CAIKGGMDTEAFF.

The CDR3: CASSRGSHYGYTF. In nucleotides, the CDR3 is TGTGCCAGCAGCCGGGGCAGCCACTATGGCTACACCTTC. This chain links TRBV7-9 with TRBJ1-2, with TRBD1 as a possible D gene (5 bases). This CDR3 has 13 amino acids. Germline V gene lookup returns CDR1 SEHNR and CDR2 FQNEAQ (reference sequence). Trimming pared 5 bases from V and 3 bases from J, leaving 10 bases between.

The CDR3 spells CASSLAGAGDSLQETQYF. The CDR3 nucleotides are TGTGCCAGCAGCTTAGCCGGGGCAGGGGATAGTCTCCAAGAGACCCAGTACTTC. The chain combines TRBV7-6 with TRBJ2-5; weak D call: TRBD1 (6 bases). CDR3 length: 18 residues. The germline V gene encodes CDR1 SGHVS and CDR2 FNYEAQ. V shed 0 bases and J shed 1 base, with 18 bases lying between them.

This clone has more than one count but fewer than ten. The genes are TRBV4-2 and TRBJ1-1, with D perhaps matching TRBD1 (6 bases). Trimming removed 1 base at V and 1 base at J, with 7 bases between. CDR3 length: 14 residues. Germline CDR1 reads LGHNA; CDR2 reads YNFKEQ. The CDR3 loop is CASSQGTENTEAFF. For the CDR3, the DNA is TGTGCCAGCAGCCAAGGGACAGAGAACACTGAAGCTTTCTTT.

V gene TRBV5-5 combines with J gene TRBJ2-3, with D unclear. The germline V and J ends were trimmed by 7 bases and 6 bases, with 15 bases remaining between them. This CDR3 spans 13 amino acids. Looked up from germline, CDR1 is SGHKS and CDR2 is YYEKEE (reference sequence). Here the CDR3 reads CASSFGSPDTQYF. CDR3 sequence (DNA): TGTGCCAGCTCATTCGGGTCACCGGATACGCAGTATTTT.

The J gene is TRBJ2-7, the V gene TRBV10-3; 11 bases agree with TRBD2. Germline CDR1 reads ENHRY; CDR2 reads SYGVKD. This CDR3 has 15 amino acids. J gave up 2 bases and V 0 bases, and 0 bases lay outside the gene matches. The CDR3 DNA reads TGTGCCATCAGTGAGTCTAGCGGGGGGGCCTACGAGCAGTACTTC. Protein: CAISESSGGAYEQYF.

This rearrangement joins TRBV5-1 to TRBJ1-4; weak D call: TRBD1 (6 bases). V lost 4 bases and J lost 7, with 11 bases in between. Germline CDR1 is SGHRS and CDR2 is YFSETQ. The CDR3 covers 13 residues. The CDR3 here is CASSPGGGEKLFF. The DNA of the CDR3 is TGCGCCAGCAGCCCGGGAGGGGGTGAAAAACTGTTTTTT.

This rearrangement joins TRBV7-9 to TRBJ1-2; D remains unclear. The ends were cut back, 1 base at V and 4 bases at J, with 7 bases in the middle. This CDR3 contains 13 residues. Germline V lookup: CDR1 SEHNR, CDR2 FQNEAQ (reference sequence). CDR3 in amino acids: CASSLEVFYGYTF. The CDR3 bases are TGTGCCAGCAGCTTAGAAGTTTTCTATGGCTACACCTTC.

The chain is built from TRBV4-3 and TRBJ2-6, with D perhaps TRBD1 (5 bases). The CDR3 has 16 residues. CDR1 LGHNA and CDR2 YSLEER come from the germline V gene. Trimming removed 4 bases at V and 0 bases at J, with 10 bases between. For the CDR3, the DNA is TGCGCCAGCAGCCCTACCGACAGCTCTGGGGCCAACGTCCTGACTTTC. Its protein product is CASSPTDSSGANVLTF.

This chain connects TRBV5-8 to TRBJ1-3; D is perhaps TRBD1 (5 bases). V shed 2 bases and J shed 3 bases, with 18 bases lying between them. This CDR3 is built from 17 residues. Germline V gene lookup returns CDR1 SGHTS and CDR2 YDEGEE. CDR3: CASSFSRDAGGGNTIYF. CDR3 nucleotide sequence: TGTGCCAGCAGCTTTTCGCGGGACGCCGGCGGTGGAAACACCATATATTTT.

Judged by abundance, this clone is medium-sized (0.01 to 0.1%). The DNA of the CDR3 is TGTGCCAGCAGTGAAGCGGGGGGGGCAGGGTATGGCTACACCTTC. Protein product: CASSEAGGAGYGYTF. The V call is TRBV2, the J call TRBJ1-2, with D possibly being TRBD1 (6 bases). Germline-derived CDR1 and CDR2 are SNHLY and FYNNEI. Trimming took 0 bases from V and 5 from J, leaving 13 bases between them. The CDR3 contains 15 residues.

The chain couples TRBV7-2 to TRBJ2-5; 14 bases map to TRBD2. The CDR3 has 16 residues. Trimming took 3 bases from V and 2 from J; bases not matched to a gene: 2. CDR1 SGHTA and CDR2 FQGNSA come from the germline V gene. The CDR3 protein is CASSLGLAGAQETQYF. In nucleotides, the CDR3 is TGTGCCAGCAGCTTGGGACTAGCGGGGGCTCAAGAGACCCAGTACTTC.

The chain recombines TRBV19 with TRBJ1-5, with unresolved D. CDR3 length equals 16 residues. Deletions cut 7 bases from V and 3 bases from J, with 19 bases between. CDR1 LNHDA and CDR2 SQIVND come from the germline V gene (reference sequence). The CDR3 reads CASTQLSGVLNQPQHF. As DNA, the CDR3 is TGTGCCAGTACCCAGTTGAGCGGGGTACTCAATCAGCCCCAGCATTTT.

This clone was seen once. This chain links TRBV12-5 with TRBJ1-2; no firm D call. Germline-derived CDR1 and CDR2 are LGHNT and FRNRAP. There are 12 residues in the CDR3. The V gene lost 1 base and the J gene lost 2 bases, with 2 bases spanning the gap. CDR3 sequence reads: CASGLDNYGYTF. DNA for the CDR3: TGTGCTAGTGGTTTGGACAACTATGGCTACACCTTC. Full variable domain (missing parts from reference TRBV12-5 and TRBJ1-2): DARVTQTPRHKVTEMGQEVTMRCQPILGHNTVFWYRQTMMQGLELLAYFRNRAPLDDSGMPKDRFSAEMPDATLATLKIQPSEPRDSAVYFCASGLDNYGYTFGSGTRLTVV.

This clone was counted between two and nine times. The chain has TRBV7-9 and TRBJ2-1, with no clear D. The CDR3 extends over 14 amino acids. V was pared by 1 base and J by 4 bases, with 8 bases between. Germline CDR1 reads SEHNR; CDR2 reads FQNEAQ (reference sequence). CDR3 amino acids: CASSLVQVYNEQFF. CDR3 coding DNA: TGTGCCAGCAGCTTAGTTCAGGTTTACAATGAGCAGTTCTTC.

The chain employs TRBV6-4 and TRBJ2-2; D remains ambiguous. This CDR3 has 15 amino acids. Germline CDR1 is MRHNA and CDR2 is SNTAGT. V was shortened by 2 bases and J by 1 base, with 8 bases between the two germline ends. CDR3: CASSDRPGNTGELFF. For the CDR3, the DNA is TGTGCCAGCAGTGACAGGCCAGGGAACACCGGGGAGCTGTTTTTT.

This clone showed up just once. The CDR3 DNA reads as TGTGCCAGCAGCCCAGCAGAAGGTAAAGATGAAAAACTGTTTTTT. Residues: CASSPAEGKDEKLFF. This chain uses TRBV7-9 with TRBJ1-4, with D uncertain. The CDR3 totals 15 residues. The V end lost 5 bases, the J end lost 6 bases, and 16 bases lay between the germline ends. The germline gives CDR1 SEHNR, CDR2 FQNEAQ (reference sequence).